One and the same sample provided the 3 T cell receptor beta chains below, sequenced in a study of CD8+CD57+ T cells in acquired aplastic anemia (dated by TCRdb to 2017 to 2018). Instrument on record: Illumina HiSeq 2000. Genomic DNA was used as template for profiling of TCR beta VDJ combinations and CDR3 sequences. The raw public reads went through TCRdb reprocessing: fastp at Q25, MiXCR clone calling, in-frame beta chains kept. When rows share a CDR3 protein, they turn into one entry using the most common DNA and genes. For this sample the table gives 260,000 or so distinct CDR3 sequences, of which 70% to 85% were detected only once. Approximately 40% of the sample goes to the ten largest clones. Expansion of CD8+CD57+ cells had been shown by flow cytometry in the patients chosen for sequencing. The material sequenced was sorted CD4+, CD8+, or CD8+CD57+ T cells (not recorded which) from PBMCs. The origin of the receptors is a human donor with aplastic anemia.

Comments on this clonotype: The CDR3 carries no conserved terminal phenylalanine or tryptophan, so it likely arises from a read error. It is unclear where the CDR3 begins or ends on the DNA, so no DNA is shown, and the CDR3 is as TCRdb lists it. The V call is TRBV2, the J call TRBJ2-1; the table's TRBD1 call for D was not verified on the DNA. The V gene's germline CDR1 is SNHLY and CDR2 FYNNEI. Ends included, the CDR3 has 16 residues. The CDR3 sequence: CASGHGGTDTQDFGPG.

The V and J genes are TRBV13 and TRBJ2-7; 8 bases agree with TRBD1. Trimming cost V 6 bases and J 1 base; bases outside gene matches: 17. Germline V gene data show CDR1 as PRHDT and CDR2 as FYEKMQ (reference sequence). CDR3 length equals 18 residues. This chain's CDR3 is CASSSGTGAYEQSYEQYF. CDR3 coding DNA: TGTGCCAGCAGTTCCGGGACAGGCGCCTACGAGCAGTCCTACGAGCAGTACTTC.

The V and J genes are TRBV7-2 and TRBJ2-1; 7 nucleotides align to TRBD2. Germline assignment: CDR1 SGHTA and CDR2 FQGNSA. The V and J ends lost 3 bases and 13 bases, in that order; junction bases with no gene match: 18. The CDR3 covers 16 residues. CDR3 coding DNA: TGTGCCAGCAGCTTTGATGGCTGGCGGGGGAGCGGCAGACAGTTCTTC. Translated, it gives CASSFDGWRGSGRQFF. The variable domain in full, completed from reference TRBV7-2 and TRBJ2-1, reads GAGVSQSPSNKVTEKGKDVELRCDPISGHTALYWYRQSLGQGLEFLIYFQGNSAPDKSGLPSDRFSAERTGGSVSTLTIQRTQQEDSAVYLCASSFDGWRGSGRQFFGPGTRLTVL.